These T cell receptor beta chains were read from a single sample in a study of cytomegalovirus exposure and HLA in healthy donors. The assay was immunoSEQ multiplex PCR, and TCRdb's table has in-frame clones only and misses some. The table lists approximately 100,000 clones, 70% to 80% of them singletons. Specimen: PBMCs. These receptors originate from a female donor in good health and CMV-seropositive. Each CDR3 is given with its conserved first and last residue. Each record gives: V gene, CDR3 length, clone size, CDR3 protein. Clone sizes are given selectively: once, few, many, or a class where the clone is expanded.

TRBV6-5 | 15 | - | CASSYSGRGIEKLFF
TRBV4-3 | 17 | - | CASSETAGVLAKNIQYF
TRBV7-2 | 17 | - | CASSLAPSGGAQETQYF
TRBV5-4 | 18 | - | CASSLGGLAGGREETQYF
TRBV10-1 | 17 | - | CASSESVLAGLYNEQFF
TRBV27 | 18 | - | CASSFEGPGHTISYEQYF
TRBV6-1 | 15 | once | CASSEENRPNYGYTF
TRBV5-4 | 14 | - | CASSSRQGFYEQYF
TRBV7-9 | 15 | - | CASSLDPGGNTEAFF
TRBV6-1 | 14 | - | CASNHRGREDGYTF
TRBV27 | 14 | - | CASSIRSGANVLTF
TRBV5-1 | 15 | - | CASSTTRIDTDTQYF
TRBV5-4 | 15 | - | CASSSPRTSGDEQYF
TRBV5-1 | 16 | once | CASSISGLAAFYEQYF
TRBV6-1 | 15 | few | CASRPPAGAVVGYTF
TRBV4-3 | 16 | - | CASSHGRDRVTDTQYF
TRBV2 | 17 | - | CASSLSTSVSNTGELFF
TRBV19 | 15 | - | CAPSPPGGSDQPQHF
TRBV19 | 15 | - | CASSMLAGGRDTQYF
TRBV5-8 | 16 | few | CASSLQGTRRNTEAFF
TRBV5-1 | 15 | - | CASSSRQGAGGELFF
TRBV10-1 | 15 | - | CASSDPAGGKDTQYF
TRBV19 | 15 | - | CASSIGRDMNTEAFF
TRBV14 | 13 | few | CASSPRGPGELFF
TRBV18 | 15 | - | CASSPPGGGSYEQYF
TRBV9 | 15 | - | CASSVGQGALYGYTF
TRBV5-1 | 12 | - | CASRVQEGEAFF
TRBV7-8 | 13 | once | CASSFARGTEAFF
TRBV2 | 16 | - | CASREGLAANRNTQYF
TRBV30 | 12 | - | CAWSAQRLEMYF
TRBV15 | 16 | - | CATRPTTGAGNQPQHF
TRBV6-1 | 12 | few | CASSLQGDEQYF
TRBV11-2 | 15 | - | CASSLERTGDYGYTF
TRBV5-8 | 14 | - | CASRPPDRGYEQYF
TRBV11-2 | 15 | - | CASSSGQGPTYEQYF
TRBV5-8 | 15 | - | CASSLGLAGGGTQYF
TRBV19 | 13 | - | CASSTDRGNGYTF
TRBV4-1 | 14 | - | CASSQAGRDEKLFF
TRBV7-8 | 12 | - | CASSNLRTEAFF
TRBV7-9 | 14 | - | CASSFFRVPYEQYF
TRBV2 | 13 | - | CARQGRGLETQYF
TRBV20-1 | 11 | - | CSARGHREQFF
TRBV7-2 | 14 | - | CASSSTVGGNTIYF
TRBV11-2 | 14 | - | CASSLTEGTYEQYF
TRBV6-5 | 15 | - | CASSPGTSYHNEQFF
TRBV11-2 | 15 | - | CASSLRDTMNTEAFF
TRBV7-6 | 14 | - | CASSLASSSHEQYF
TRBV10-3 | 14 | - | CAISELSGSTAQYF
TRBV30 | 13 | - | CAWMRRNTGELFF
TRBV7-9 | 17 | - | CASSLGDRVKGNTEAFF
TRBV18 | 15 | few | CASSPKRGGTGELFF
TRBV9 | 16 | - | CASSPTRLAGANEQFF
TRBV19 | 15 | - | CASSRLAVNTGELFF
TRBV7-9 | 13 | - | CASSWSSSYEQYF
TRBV20-1 | 11 | - | CSANRVRTQYF
TRBV2 | 14 | - | CASSDGTGNQPQHF
TRBV27 | 15 | - | CASRTTSGSSYEQYF
TRBV2 | 17 | - | CASQDRGLVSGANVLTF